The 9 T cell receptor beta chains in this list originate from one sample, sequenced in a study of cytomegalovirus exposure and HLA in healthy donors. The study ran its PCR with 60 Vbeta and 13 Jbeta primers. Generated by immunoSEQ multiplex PCR, the TCRdb table keeps only in-frame clones and is missing some. The sample has about 140,000 clones, 60% to 80% seen once. Sequenced sample: PBMCs. The receptors were gathered from a woman between 50 and 59 years old in good health and CMV-seronegative.

The gene calls are TRBV2 and TRBJ1-2; 10 nucleotides align to TRBD1. Germline V gene lookup returns CDR1 SNHLY and CDR2 FYNNEI. J gave up 5 bases and V 5 bases, and 8 bases lay outside the gene matches. The CDR3 covers 15 residues. The CDR3, as DNA: TGTGCCAGCAGTACCTCCGGGACAGGGGTTTATGGCTACACCTTC. It is translated as CASSTSGTGVYGYTF.

Here the CDR3 DNA reads TGCGCCAGCAGCCAAGACAGGGATGGATTCACAGATACGCAGTATTTT. Its translation is CASSQDRDGFTDTQYF. The V and J genes are TRBV4-1 and TRBJ2-3; D is possibly TRBD1 (5 bases). The CDR3 runs 16 residues. Trimming took 0 bases from V and 2 from J, leaving 12 bases between them. Germline V gene sequence: CDR1 MGHRA, CDR2 YSYEKL.

The table lists this clone with many counts. The J gene is TRBJ1-4, the V gene TRBV28; 7 nucleotides agree with TRBD1. The CDR3 sequence is 14 residues long. The germline CDR1 and CDR2 sequences are MDHEN and SYDVKM. CDR3 DNA sequence: TGTGTCACGCGACAGGGAGGCACTAATGAAAAACTGTTTTTT. Encoded protein: CVTRQGGTNEKLFF.

This clone showed up just a few times. The genes are TRBV10-1 and TRBJ1-1; D is undetermined. Germline values: CDR1 WNHNN, CDR2 SYGVQD (reference sequence). Trimming removed 3 bases from V and 8 bases from J, with 10 bases in between. The CDR3 loop spans 12 amino acids. For the CDR3, the DNA is TGCGCCAGCAGTGATAGGAGAGCCGAAGCTTTCTTT. This encodes CASSDRRAEAFF.

The V and J genes are TRBV25-1 and TRBJ1-2, with D possibly TRBD1 on 5 matching bases. This CDR3 has 14 amino acids. From germline, CDR1 is MGHDK and CDR2 SYGVNS. V lost 8 bases and J 0 bases, leaving 13 bases between the germline ends. For the CDR3, the DNA is TGTGCCAGCGGGGGGGAGGACCCTAACTATGGCTACACCTTC. Translated: CASGGEDPNYGYTF.

The chain links TRBV5-4 to TRBJ2-7; D possibly corresponds to TRBD1 (5 bases). CDR3 size: 14 residues. Trimming removed 4 bases at V and 3 bases at J, with 14 bases between. Germline CDR1 and CDR2: SGHNT and YYREEE (reference sequence). The CDR3 DNA reads TGTGCCAGCAGCCCTTGGGGCGCAAGCTACGAGCAGTACTTC. This sequence encodes CASSPWGASYEQYF.

The chain has TRBV7-2 and TRBJ1-1; 7 bases fit TRBD1. The CDR3 has 13 residues. The germline CDR1 and CDR2 sequences are SGHTA and FQGNSA. V trimming: 4 bases; J trimming: 8 bases; junction bases outside the gene matches: 7. CDR3 DNA: TGTGCCAGCAGCTCCAGGACAGGTTCGGAAGCTTTCTTT. This gives the protein CASSSRTGSEAFF.

In its sample, this clone was seen a few times. Here the CDR3 DNA reads TGTGCCAGCAGTGTAAGGTCAGACACCCCGAACACTGAAGCTTTCTTT. Its protein product is CASSVRSDTPNTEAFF. The chain employs TRBV6-4 and TRBJ1-1, with D uncertain. The CDR3 loop spans 16 amino acids. Germline values: CDR1 MRHNA, CDR2 SNTAGT. V was shortened by 4 bases and J by 1 base, with 16 bases between the two germline ends.

This chain uses TRBV2 with TRBJ1-4; D possibly corresponds to TRBD1 (6 bases). Trimming cost V 5 bases and J 5 bases, with 12 bases left between them. Germline V gene data show CDR1 as SNHLY and CDR2 as FYNNEI. There are 14 residues in the CDR3. The CDR3 reads CASSYRAVNEKLFF. The CDR3 coding sequence is TGTGCCAGCAGTTACAGGGCGGTGAATGAAAAACTGTTTTTT.